Listed below are T cell receptor beta chains from one sample, sequenced in a study of vaccination effects on CD4 cells after COVID-19. For these receptors, no antigen is known. Assay: immunoSEQ multiplex PCR; the TCRdb copy retains only in-frame clones and omits some. The sample holds tens of thousands of clones, around three quarters seen once. The source material was CD4+ T cells from PBMCs cultured with HCoV-OC43 spike peptides, sampled after COVID-19 vaccination. The receptors come from a human donor who received a COVID-19 vaccine. Both conserved end residues are part of each CDR3.

TRBV7-2 | CASSFVVRGRLNTDTQYF
TRBV3-1/TRBV3-2 | CASSHSRDKNTEAFF
TRBV7-9 | CASSQGGATAPYGYTF
TRBV5-4 | CAGGRMGTDTQYF
TRBV19 | CASSIEIAGVGYEQYF
TRBV9 | CASSVVEGRGSPLHF
TRBV9 | CASSVEASGDYNEQFF
TRBV24-1 | CATSDRDSGYTF
TRBV7-8 | CASSLDRGSGNTIYF
TRBV5-6 | CASSPRRGSTEAFF